The 20 T cell receptor beta chains in this list originate from one sample, sequenced in a study of cytomegalovirus exposure and HLA in healthy donors. The primer mix had 60 Vbeta and 13 Jbeta primers. The method was immunoSEQ multiplex PCR; TCRdb's version includes in-frame clones alone and lacks a portion of them. This table has 150,000 or so clones, around 77% appearing once. Specimen: PBMCs. The receptors originated from a man aged 45-60 years in good health and CMV-seropositive.

The chain is built from TRBV9 and TRBJ2-5; D perhaps matches TRBD2 (6 bases). V was clipped by 1 base and J by 7 bases, with 14 bases between them. CDR1 SGDLS and CDR2 YYNGEE come from the germline V gene. This CDR3 has 14 amino acids. In nucleotides, the CDR3 is TGTGCCAGCAGCGTATATCCTAGCGAGGCGACCCAGTACTTC. This codes for CASSVYPSEATQYF.

The chain combines TRBV21-1 with TRBJ2-4; the table's D gene call, TRBD1, was not cross checked with the DNA. TRBV21-1 is a pseudogene locus. The length of the CDR3 is 20 residues. The DNA for the CDR3 is TGTGCCAGCAGCAAAGGGGGGACAGGGGTAAAGAGTGCGGCCAAAAACATTCAGTACTTC. Translation gives CASSKGGTGVKSAAKNIQYF.

This clone was observed a few times. This chain connects TRBV7-2 to TRBJ2-1, with TRBD2 matching over 9 bases. Germline trimming cut 4 bases from V and 10 bases from J; bases unmatched to any gene: 8. This CDR3 comprises 14 residues. The V gene's germline CDR1 is SGHTA and CDR2 FQGNSA. The CDR3 sequence is CASSSSGVNGEQFF. The CDR3 nucleotides are TGTGCCAGCAGCTCTAGCGGGGTGAACGGCGAGCAGTTCTTC.

The chain couples TRBV12-5 to TRBJ2-2, with 7 bases fitting TRBD2. The germline CDR1 and CDR2 sequences are LGHNT and FRNRAP. The CDR3 extends over 17 amino acids. Germline trimming cut 2 bases from V and 5 bases from J; bases unmatched to any gene: 11. The CDR3 DNA is TGTGCTAGTGGTTTGTTACCGATGGCGGGGGAGACCGGGGAGCTGTTTTTT. Protein: CASGLLPMAGETGELFF.

This rearrangement joins TRBV6-5 to TRBJ1-2; TRBD1 aligns across 9 bases. Per the germline V gene, CDR1 is MNHEY and CDR2 is SVGAGI. CDR3 length: 14 residues. V shed 7 bases, J shed 7 bases, and the junction held 10 bases outside the gene matches. CDR3 nucleotides: TGTGCCAGCATCGGGGGACAGGGAGGGGGTGGCTACACCTTC. The encoded protein is CASIGGQGGGGYTF.

This clone was counted between two and nine times. This sample includes further DNA sequences coding for the same CDR3. The chain combines TRBV7-2 with TRBJ2-3; D may be TRBD2 (7 bases). The CDR3 covers 17 residues. V was shortened by 1 base and J by 9 bases, with 23 bases between the two germline ends. CDR1 and CDR2 from the germline V gene are SGHTA and FQGNSA. In nucleotides, the CDR3 is TGTGCCAGCAGCTTAGGGGTGGCGCGGGGGCATTCAGGCACGCAGTATTTT. Translation gives CASSLGVARGHSGTQYF.

About this clone: One junction end does not reproduce the germline sequence, and a read error may be involved. The chain employs TRBV7-7 and TRBJ2-5, with 8 bases lining up with TRBD2. The germline V gene encodes CDR1 SSHAT and CDR2 FNYEAQ (reference sequence). The CDR3 has 15 amino acids. The CDR3 reads CASSFSSGKQETQYF. CDR3 DNA: TGTGCTAGCAGCTTCAGTAGCGGGAAACAAGAGACCCAGTACTTC.

This clone was counted only a few times. The V and J genes are TRBV7-2 and TRBJ1-6; D unresolved. From germline, CDR1 is SGHTA and CDR2 FQGNSA. CDR3 length: 13 residues. Trimming pared 2 bases from V and 7 bases from J, leaving 6 bases between. As DNA, the CDR3 is TGTGCCAGCAGCTTATTCCAGAATTCACCCCTCCACTTT. Its protein is CASSLFQNSPLHF.

The chain carries TRBV6-6 and TRBJ2-7; TRBD1 aligns across 11 bases. The CDR3 has 16 residues. Unmatched junction bases numbered 7, after V lost 6 bases and J lost 0 bases. Germline V gene data show CDR1 as MNHNY and CDR2 as SVGAGI (reference sequence). The CDR3 DNA follows: TGTGCCAGCAGCAAGGGACAGGGGGAGCTCTCCTACGAGCAGTACTTC. It codes for CASSKGQGELSYEQYF.

The sample holds a few counts of this clone. The gene calls are TRBV9 and TRBJ1-2, with D possibly TRBD1 on 6 matching bases. V dropped 0 bases and J dropped 8 bases, with 26 bases sitting between them. Germline-derived CDR1 and CDR2 are SGDLS and YYNGEE. The CDR3 spans 18 residues. For the CDR3, the DNA is TGTGCCAGCAGCGTAGTTCATCCGGGACGGGGGGCGCATGAGGGCTACACCTTC. Translated, it gives CASSVVHPGRGAHEGYTF.

The chain links TRBV19 to TRBJ1-5; weak D call: TRBD1 (6 bases). V lost 6 bases, J lost 2 bases, and 14 bases lay in between. The CDR3 length is 15 residues. CDR1 is LNHDA, CDR2 SQIVND, per germline (reference sequence). Written as DNA, the CDR3 is TGTGCCAGTAGCCAAACAGGGTATCGCAATCAGCCCCAGCATTTT. Translated, it gives CASSQTGYRNQPQHF.

The rearrangement joins TRBV9 to TRBJ2-1; D is possibly TRBD2 (5 bases). V dropped 2 bases and J dropped 3 bases, with 9 bases sitting between them. There are 14 residues in the CDR3. Germline V gene data show CDR1 as SGDLS and CDR2 as YYNGEE. CDR3 sequence: CASSVRRDYNEQFF. For the CDR3, the DNA is TGTGCCAGCAGCGTGCGCCGGGACTACAATGAGCAGTTCTTC.

This clone was seen once. The chain recombines TRBV4-3 with TRBJ1-4; 9 positions match TRBD1. This CDR3 spans 18 amino acids. V lost 5 bases and J lost 6; bases outside the gene matches: 16. CDR1 is LGHNA and CDR2 is YSLEER in the germline V gene. CDR3 sequence: CASSSGTGPFFGDEKLFF. In DNA form, the CDR3 reads TGCGCCAGCAGCTCCGGGACAGGGCCATTCTTCGGAGATGAAAAACTGTTTTTT.

The chain is built from TRBV27 and TRBJ1-1; 10 bases agree with TRBD1. Losses at the gene ends were 5 bases for V and 7 bases for J; bases not matched to a gene: 7. Germline CDR1 MNHEY, CDR2 SMNVEV (reference sequence). The CDR3 is made up of 14 amino acids. In DNA, the CDR3 is TGTGCCAGCAGTACGGACAGGGGGTTGGGTGAAGCTTTCTTT. It specifies CASSTDRGLGEAFF.

The chain is built from TRBV6-1 and TRBJ1-2; D uncertain. Deletions cut 2 bases from V and 8 bases from J, with 12 bases between. This CDR3 has 13 amino acids. The germline gives CDR1 MNHNS, CDR2 SASEGT. CDR3: CASSEWEGGGYTF. The DNA of the CDR3 is TGTGCCAGCAGTGAATGGGAGGGTGGGGGCTACACCTTC.

The V gene is TRBV18, the J gene TRBJ2-3; D may be TRBD2 (6 bases). From germline, CDR1 is KGHSH and CDR2 LQKENI. The V end was cut by 4 bases, the J end by 2 bases, with 13 bases between. The CDR3 is made up of 15 amino acids. This CDR3 reads CASSRSSANTDTQYF. Written as DNA, the CDR3 is TGTGCCAGCTCACGATCTAGCGCTAACACAGATACGCAGTATTTT.

The V call is TRBV18, the J call TRBJ2-1; 7 bases line up with TRBD1. The V and J ends lost 1 base and 2 bases, in that order; junction bases with no gene match: 5. The CDR3 spans 16 residues. CDR1 KGHSH and CDR2 LQKENI come from the germline V gene. CDR3: CASSPRVRGPYNEQFF. The CDR3 coding sequence is TGTGCCAGCTCACCACGGGTTAGGGGGCCCTACAATGAGCAGTTCTTC.

A remark on this clone: The junction and the germline gene differ at one end; a read error may be behind it. This chain uses TRBV7-2 with TRBJ2-2; a possible D gene is TRBD1 (6 bases). The CDR3 has 14 amino acids. Germline assignment: CDR1 SGHTA and CDR2 FQGNSA. Here the CDR3 reads CASSYTGNSGELFF. DNA of the CDR3: TGTGCCAGCAGCTACACAGGGAACTCCGGGGAGCTGTTTTTT. The full variable domain, rest sourced from reference TRBV7-2 and TRBJ2-2, is GAGVSQSPSNKVTEKGKDVELRCDPISGHTALYWYRQSLGQGLEFLIYFQGNSAPDKSGLPSDRFSAERTGGSVSTLTIQRTQQEDSAVYLCASSYTGNSGELFFGEGSRLTVL.

The CDR3 spells CASSLSFSGGEETQYF. CDR3 nucleotide sequence: TGTGCCAGCAGTTTATCGTTTAGCGGGGGGGAAGAGACCCAGTACTTC. The rearrangement uses TRBV27 and TRBJ2-5; TRBD2 aligns across 11 bases. The CDR3 is made up of 16 amino acids. After removal of 0 bases from V and 3 bases from J, the junction contained 3 bases not matched to a gene. Per the germline V gene, CDR1 is MNHEY and CDR2 is SMNVEV (reference sequence).

J is TRBJ2-6 and V is TRBV4-1; no reliable D call. This CDR3 contains 17 residues. V dropped 0 bases and J dropped 0 bases, with 9 bases sitting between them. The germline V gene has CDR1 MGHRA and CDR2 YSYEKL. In DNA, the CDR3 is TGCGCCAGCAGCCAAGAACAGTATAACTCTGGGGCCAACGTCCTGACTTTC. As protein: CASSQEQYNSGANVLTF.